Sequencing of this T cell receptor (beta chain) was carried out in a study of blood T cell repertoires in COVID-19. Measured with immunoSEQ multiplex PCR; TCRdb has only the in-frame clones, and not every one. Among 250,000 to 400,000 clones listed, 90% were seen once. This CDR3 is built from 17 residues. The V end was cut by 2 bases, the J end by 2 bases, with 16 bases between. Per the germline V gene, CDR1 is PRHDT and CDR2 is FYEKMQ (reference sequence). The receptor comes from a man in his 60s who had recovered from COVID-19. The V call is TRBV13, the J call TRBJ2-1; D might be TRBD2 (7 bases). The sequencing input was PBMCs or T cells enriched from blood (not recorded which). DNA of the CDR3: TGTGCCAGCAGCTTAAGCTACGGGGGGCCGGCCTACAATGAGCAGTTCTTC. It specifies CASSLSYGGPAYNEQFF.